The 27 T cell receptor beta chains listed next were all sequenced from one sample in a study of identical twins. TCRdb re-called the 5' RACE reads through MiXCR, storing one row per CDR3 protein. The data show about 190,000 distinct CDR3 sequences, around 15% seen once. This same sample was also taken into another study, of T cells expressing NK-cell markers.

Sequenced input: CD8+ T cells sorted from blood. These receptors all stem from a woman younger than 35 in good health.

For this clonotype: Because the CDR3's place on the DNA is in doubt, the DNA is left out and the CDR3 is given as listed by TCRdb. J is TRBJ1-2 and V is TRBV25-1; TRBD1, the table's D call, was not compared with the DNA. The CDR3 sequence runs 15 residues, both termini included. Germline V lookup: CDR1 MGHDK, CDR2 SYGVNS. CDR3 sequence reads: CASSELGGFGEGYTF.

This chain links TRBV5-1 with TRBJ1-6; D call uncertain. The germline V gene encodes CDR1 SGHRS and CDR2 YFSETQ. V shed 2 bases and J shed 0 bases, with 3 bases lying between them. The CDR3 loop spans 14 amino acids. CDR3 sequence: CASSFSSYNSPLHF. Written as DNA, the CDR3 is TGCGCCAGCAGCTTTAGCTCCTATAATTCACCCCTCCACTTT.

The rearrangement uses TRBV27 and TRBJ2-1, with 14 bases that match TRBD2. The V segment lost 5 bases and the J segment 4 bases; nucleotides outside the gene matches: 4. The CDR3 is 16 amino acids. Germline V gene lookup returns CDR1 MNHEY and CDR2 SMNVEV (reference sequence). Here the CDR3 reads CASSPGTSGGYNEQFF. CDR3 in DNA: TGTGCCAGCAGTCCCGGGACTAGCGGGGGTTACAATGAGCAGTTCTTC.

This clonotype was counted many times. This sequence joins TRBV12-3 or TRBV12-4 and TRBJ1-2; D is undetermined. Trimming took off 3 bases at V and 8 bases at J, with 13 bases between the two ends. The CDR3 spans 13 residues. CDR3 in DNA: TGTGCCAGCAGTTTTGCAGGACCGCAAGGCTACACCTTC. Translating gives CASSFAGPQGYTF.

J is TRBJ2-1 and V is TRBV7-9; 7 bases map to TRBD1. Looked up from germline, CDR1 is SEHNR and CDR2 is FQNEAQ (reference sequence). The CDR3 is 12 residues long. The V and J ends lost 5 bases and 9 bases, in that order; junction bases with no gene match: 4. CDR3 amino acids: CASSAGGTEQFF. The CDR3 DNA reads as TGTGCCAGCAGCGCAGGGGGAACTGAGCAGTTCTTC. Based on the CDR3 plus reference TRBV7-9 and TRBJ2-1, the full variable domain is DTGVSQNPRHKITKRGQNVTFRCDPISEHNRLYWYRQTLGQGPEFLTYFQNEAQLEKSRLLSDRFSAERPKGSFSTLEIQRTEQGDSAMYLCASSAGGTEQFFGPGTRLTVL.

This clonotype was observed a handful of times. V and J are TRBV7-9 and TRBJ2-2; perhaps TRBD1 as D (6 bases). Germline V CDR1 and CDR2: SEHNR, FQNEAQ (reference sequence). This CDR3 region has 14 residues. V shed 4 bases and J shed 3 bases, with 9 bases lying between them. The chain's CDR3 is CASSWAGDTGELFF. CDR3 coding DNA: TGTGCCAGCAGCTGGGCAGGGGACACCGGGGAGCTGTTTTTT. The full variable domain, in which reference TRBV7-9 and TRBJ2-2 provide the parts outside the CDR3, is DTGVSQNPRHKITKRGQNVTFRCDPISEHNRLYWYRQTLGQGPEFLTYFQNEAQLEKSRLLSDRFSAERPKGSFSTLEIQRTEQGDSAMYLCASSWAGDTGELFFGEGSRLTVL.

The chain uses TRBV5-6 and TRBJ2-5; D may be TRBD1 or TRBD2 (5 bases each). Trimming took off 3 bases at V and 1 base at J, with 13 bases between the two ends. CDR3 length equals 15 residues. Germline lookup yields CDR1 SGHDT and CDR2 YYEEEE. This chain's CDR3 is CASSWAGGGQETQYF. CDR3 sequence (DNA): TGTGCCAGCAGCTGGGCAGGTGGGGGCCAAGAGACCCAGTACTTC.

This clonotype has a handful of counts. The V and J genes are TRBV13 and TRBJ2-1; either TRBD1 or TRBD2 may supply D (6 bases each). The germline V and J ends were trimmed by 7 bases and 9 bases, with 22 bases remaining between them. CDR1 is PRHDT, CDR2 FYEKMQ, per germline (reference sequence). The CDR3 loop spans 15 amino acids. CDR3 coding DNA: TGTGCCAGCACCTCTGGGGGGTTCCAGGGGAGTGAGCAGTTCTTC. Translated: CASTSGGFQGSEQFF.

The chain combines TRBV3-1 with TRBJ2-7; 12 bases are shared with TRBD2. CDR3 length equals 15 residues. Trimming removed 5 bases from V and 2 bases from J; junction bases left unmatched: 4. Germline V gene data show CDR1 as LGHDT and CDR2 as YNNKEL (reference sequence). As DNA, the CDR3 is TGTGCCAGCAGCTTCAGGACTAGCGGGGCCTACGAGCAGTACTTC. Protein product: CASSFRTSGAYEQYF.

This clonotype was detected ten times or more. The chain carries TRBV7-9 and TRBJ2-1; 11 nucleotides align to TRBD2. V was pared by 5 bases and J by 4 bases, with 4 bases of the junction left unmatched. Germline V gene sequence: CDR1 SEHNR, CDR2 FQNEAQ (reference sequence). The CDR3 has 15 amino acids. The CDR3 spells CASSPGTSGYNEQFF. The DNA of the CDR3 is TGTGCCAGCAGCCCCGGGACTAGCGGATACAATGAGCAGTTCTTC.

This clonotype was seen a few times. This CDR3 is CASRGRTNNEQFF. CDR3 nucleotides: TGTGCCTCGAGGGGAAGAACGAACAATGAGCAGTTCTTC. The genes are TRBV15 and TRBJ2-1; D may match TRBD1 or TRBD2 (5 bases each). V was pared by 11 bases and J by 5 bases, with 16 bases between. Germline V CDR1 and CDR2: LNHNV, YYDKDF (reference sequence). The CDR3 is 13 amino acids.

The CDR3 coding sequence is TGTGCCACCAGCAGAGGGTCGGCGGGAGATGTGAATGAGCAGTTCTTC. Amino acids: CATSRGSAGDVNEQFF. V gene TRBV15 combines with J gene TRBJ2-1; 7 positions agree with TRBD2. The V segment lost 1 base and the J segment 7 bases; nucleotides outside the gene matches: 10. This CDR3 is built from 16 residues. CDR1 is LNHNV, CDR2 YYDKDF, per germline (reference sequence).

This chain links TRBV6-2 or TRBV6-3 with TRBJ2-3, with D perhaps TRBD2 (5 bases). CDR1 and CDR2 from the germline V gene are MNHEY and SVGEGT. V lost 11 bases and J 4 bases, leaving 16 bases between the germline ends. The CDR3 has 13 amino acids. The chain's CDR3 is CACYSELADTQYF. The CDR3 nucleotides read TGTGCCTGCTATAGCGAACTTGCAGATACGCAGTATTTT.

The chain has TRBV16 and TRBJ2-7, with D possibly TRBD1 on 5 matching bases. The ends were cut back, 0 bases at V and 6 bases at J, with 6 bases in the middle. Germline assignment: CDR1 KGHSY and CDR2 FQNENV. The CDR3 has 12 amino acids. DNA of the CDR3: TGTGCCAGCAGCCAATCAAGGGGCGAGCAGTACTTC. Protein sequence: CASSQSRGEQYF.

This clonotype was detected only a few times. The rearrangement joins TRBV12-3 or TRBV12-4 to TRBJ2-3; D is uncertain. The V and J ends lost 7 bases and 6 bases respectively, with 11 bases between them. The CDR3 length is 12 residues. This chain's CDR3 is CASKANRDTQYF. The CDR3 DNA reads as TGTGCCAGCAAGGCCAATCGGGATACGCAGTATTTT.

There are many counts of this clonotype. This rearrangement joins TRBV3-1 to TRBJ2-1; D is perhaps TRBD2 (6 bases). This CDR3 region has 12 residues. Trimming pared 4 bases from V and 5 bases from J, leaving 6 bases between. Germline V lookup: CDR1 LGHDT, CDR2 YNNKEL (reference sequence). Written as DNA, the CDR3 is TGTGCCAGCAGCCGGACTAACAATGAGCAGTTCTTC. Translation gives CASSRTNNEQFF.

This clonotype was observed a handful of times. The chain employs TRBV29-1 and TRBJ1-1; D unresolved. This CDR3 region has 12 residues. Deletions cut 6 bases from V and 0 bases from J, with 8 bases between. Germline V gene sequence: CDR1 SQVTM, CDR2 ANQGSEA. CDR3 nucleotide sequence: TGCAGCGTGGAATACATGAACACTGAAGCTTTCTTT. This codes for CSVEYMNTEAFF.

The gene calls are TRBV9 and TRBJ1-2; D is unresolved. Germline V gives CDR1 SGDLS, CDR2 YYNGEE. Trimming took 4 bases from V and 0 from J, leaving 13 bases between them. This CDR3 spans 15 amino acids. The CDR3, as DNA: TGTGCCAGCAGCCCCTACGACGGTTCTAACTATGGCTACACCTTC. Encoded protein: CASSPYDGSNYGYTF.

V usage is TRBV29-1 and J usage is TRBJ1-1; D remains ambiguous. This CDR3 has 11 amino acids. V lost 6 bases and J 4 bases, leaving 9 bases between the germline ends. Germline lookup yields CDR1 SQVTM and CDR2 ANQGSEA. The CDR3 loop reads CSVLIGTEAFF. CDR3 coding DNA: TGCAGCGTCCTTATCGGCACTGAAGCTTTCTTT.

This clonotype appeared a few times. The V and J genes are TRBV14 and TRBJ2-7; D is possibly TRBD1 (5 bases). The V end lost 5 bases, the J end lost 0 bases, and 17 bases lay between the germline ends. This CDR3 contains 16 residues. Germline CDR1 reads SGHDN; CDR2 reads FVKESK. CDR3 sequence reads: CASSMLVRGSSYEQYF. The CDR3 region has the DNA TGTGCCAGCAGCATGTTGGTTAGGGGAAGCTCCTACGAGCAGTACTTC.

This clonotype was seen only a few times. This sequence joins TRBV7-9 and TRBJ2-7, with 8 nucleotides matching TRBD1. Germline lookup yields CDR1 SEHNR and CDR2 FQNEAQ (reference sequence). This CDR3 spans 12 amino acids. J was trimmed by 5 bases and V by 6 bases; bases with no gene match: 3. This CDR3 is CASSHRGDEQYF. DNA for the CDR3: TGTGCCAGCAGTCACAGGGGGGACGAGCAGTACTTC.

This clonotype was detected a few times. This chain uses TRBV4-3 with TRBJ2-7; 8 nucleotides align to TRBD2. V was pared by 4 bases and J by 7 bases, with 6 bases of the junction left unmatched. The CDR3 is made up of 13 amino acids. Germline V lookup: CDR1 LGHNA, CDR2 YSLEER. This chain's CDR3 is CASSPGLAWEQYF. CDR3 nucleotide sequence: TGCGCCAGCAGCCCCGGACTAGCATGGGAGCAGTACTTC.

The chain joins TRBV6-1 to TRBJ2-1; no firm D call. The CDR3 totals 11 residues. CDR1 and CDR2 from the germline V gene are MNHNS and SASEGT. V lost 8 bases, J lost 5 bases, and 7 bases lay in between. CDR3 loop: CASFFDNEQFF. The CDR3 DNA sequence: TGTGCCAGCTTTTTCGACAATGAGCAGTTCTTC.

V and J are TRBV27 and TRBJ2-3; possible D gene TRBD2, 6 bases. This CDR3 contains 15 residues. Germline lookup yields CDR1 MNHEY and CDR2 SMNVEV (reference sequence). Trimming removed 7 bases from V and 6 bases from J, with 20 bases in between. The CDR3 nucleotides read TGTGCCAGCAAATGGGCGGGACTCACAAGTGATACGCAGTATTTT. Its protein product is CASKWAGLTSDTQYF.

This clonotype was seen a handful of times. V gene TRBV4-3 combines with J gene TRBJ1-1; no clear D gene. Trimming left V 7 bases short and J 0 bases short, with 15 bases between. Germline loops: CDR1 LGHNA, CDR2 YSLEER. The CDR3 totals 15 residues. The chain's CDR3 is CASTLTAAVNTEAFF. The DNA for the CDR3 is TGCGCCAGCACCCTTACAGCGGCTGTGAACACTGAAGCTTTCTTT.

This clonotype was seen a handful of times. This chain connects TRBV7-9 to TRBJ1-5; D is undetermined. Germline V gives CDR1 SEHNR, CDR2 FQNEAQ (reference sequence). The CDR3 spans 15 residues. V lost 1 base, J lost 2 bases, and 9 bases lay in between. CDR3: CASSLELGGNQPQHF. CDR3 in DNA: TGTGCCAGCAGCTTAGAACTTGGAGGCAATCAGCCCCAGCATTTT.

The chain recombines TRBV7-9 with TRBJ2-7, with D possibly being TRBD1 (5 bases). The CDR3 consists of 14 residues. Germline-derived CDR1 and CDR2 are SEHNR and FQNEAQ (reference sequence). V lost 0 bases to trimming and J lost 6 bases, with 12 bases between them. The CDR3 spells CASSLAGVVGEQYF. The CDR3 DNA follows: TGTGCCAGCAGCTTAGCAGGGGTAGTTGGCGAGCAGTACTTC.